This is a list of T cell receptor beta chains from one sample in a study of a mutant IDH1 vaccine in newly diagnosed glioma. Data came from immunoSEQ multiplex PCR; TCRdb stores just in-frame clones and leaves some out. This sample has approximately 41,000 clones; 78% occur once, and the top ten carry approximately 6.8%. Antigen specificity for these receptors is unknown. Sequencing used PBMCs, obtained from a glioma patient whose treatment included an IDH1 peptide vaccine. These receptors all stem from a middle-aged woman with glioma. Some clones in this sample may be carry-over from other donors' samples. CDR3s include the opening cysteine and the closing phenylalanine or tryptophan. Each record gives: J gene, V gene, clone size, D gene, CDR3 protein, CDR3 DNA. A D gene is named only where the DNA matches it firmly. Size is omitted from some rows. Given values are once, few, many or a class for expanded clones.

>TRBJ2-3|TRBV30|NA|NA
CAWSVPHRGTDTQYF
TGTGCCTGGAGTGTACCCCACAGGGGCACAGATACGCAGTATTTT
>TRBJ2-5|TRBV10-3|NA|TRBD1
CAISEGTGGLGETQYF
TGTGCCATCAGTGAGGGGACAGGGGGCTTGGGGGAGACCCAGTACTTC
>TRBJ2-1|TRBV7-2|NA|NA
CASSFETTGVHEQFF
TGTGCCAGCAGCTTCGAGACCACGGGCGTCCATGAGCAGTTCTTC
>TRBJ1-1|TRBV7-2|NA|TRBD1
CASRVPGGINTEAFF
TGTGCCAGCAGGGTCCCAGGGGGTATCAACACTGAAGCTTTCTTT
>TRBJ1-5|TRBV5-8|NA|NA
CASSLQGNQPQHF
TGTGCCAGCAGCCTGCAGGGGAATCAGCCCCAGCATTTT
>TRBJ1-1|TRBV5-4|NA|NA
CASSLSVRIQDTEAFF
TGTGCCAGCAGCTTGTCGGTAAGGATACAGGACACTGAAGCTTTCTTT
>TRBJ1-2|TRBV6-5|NA|NA
CASTKAHGDIYGYTF
TGTGCCAGCACCAAGGCCCATGGGGATATCTATGGCTACACCTTC
>TRBJ1-4|TRBV28|NA|NA
CASSLDRSNEKLFF
TGTGCCAGCAGCCTGGACAGAAGCAATGAAAAACTGTTTTTT
>TRBJ2-7|TRBV5-1|NA|NA
CASSLAGSSVYEQYF
TGCGCCAGCAGCTTGGCCGGCAGTTCGGTGTACGAGCAGTACTTC
>TRBJ1-1|TRBV6-4|NA|NA
CASSVWTYEAFF
TGTGCCAGCAGTGTGTGGACCTATGAAGCTTTCTTT
>TRBJ2-7|TRBV29-1|once|NA
CSVDTGMTYEQYF
TGCAGCGTTGATACAGGTATGACGTACGAGCAGTACTTC
>TRBJ1-1|TRBV6-5|NA|NA
CASSRPGGNTEAFF
TGTGCCAGCAGCCGACCGGGGGGGAACACTGAAGCTTTCTTT
>TRBJ1-4|TRBV13|few|NA
CASSLGEKLFF
TGTGCCAGCAGCTTAGGTGAAAAACTGTTTTTT
>TRBJ2-1|TRBV14|NA|NA
CASSQVGAMQFF
TGTGCCAGCAGCCAAGTAGGCGCGATGCAGTTCTTC
>TRBJ1-2|TRBV9|NA|NA
CASSVDAGGRSGYTF
TGTGCCAGCAGCGTAGATGCTGGGGGGCGTTCCGGCTACACCTTC
>TRBJ2-5|TRBV28|NA|TRBD1
CASRKKWTGWSQETQYF
TGTGCCAGCAGAAAGAAATGGACAGGGTGGTCCCAAGAGACCCAGTACTTC
>TRBJ1-3|TRBV6-1|few|NA
CACGTDTYSGNTIYF
TGTGCCTGTGGGACGGATACCTACTCTGGAAACACCATATATTTT
>TRBJ1-5|TRBV19|NA|NA
CASSMSQVNQPQHF
TGTGCCAGTAGTATGTCCCAGGTTAATCAGCCCCAGCATTTT
>TRBJ2-3|TRBV9|NA|TRBD2
CASIKGPGGPPDTQYF
TGTGCCAGCATAAAAGGGCCGGGAGGGCCGCCAGATACGCAGTATTTT
>TRBJ2-7|TRBV2|once|NA
CASYEGLITYEQYF
TGTGCCAGCTATGAGGGGCTAATAACCTACGAGCAGTACTTC
>TRBJ2-6|TRBV15|NA|TRBD1
CATSRDSGRGIAGANVLTF
TGTGCCACCAGCAGAGATTCGGGCAGGGGGATCGCTGGGGCCAACGTCCTGACTTTC
>TRBJ2-5|TRBV5-6|NA|NA
CASSLLRRETQYF
TGTGCCAGCAGCTTGTTGCGGAGAGAGACCCAGTACTTC
>TRBJ2-2|TRBV6-1|NA|TRBD2
CASSDWEGTSDLNTGELFF
TGTGCCAGCAGTGATTGGGAAGGAACTAGCGACCTGAACACCGGGGAGCTGTTTTTT
>TRBJ1-1|TRBV25-1|NA|NA
CASSERSPGMNTEAFF
TGTGCCAGCAGTGAACGAAGCCCAGGCATGAACACTGAAGCTTTCTTT
>TRBJ2-7|TRBV7-9|NA|TRBD2
CASSSGGPNEQYF
TGTGCCAGCAGCTCGGGGGGGCCTAACGAGCAGTACTTC
>TRBJ1-2|TRBV25-1|few|NA
CASNQANYGYTF
TGTGCCAGCAACCAAGCTAACTATGGCTACACCTTC
>TRBJ1-2|TRBV7-9|NA|NA
CASSSNIGGGATPGYTF
TGTGCCAGCAGCTCCAATATTGGGGGAGGGGCGACTCCCGGCTACACCTTC
>TRBJ2-3|TRBV1|once|NA
CTSSQGLLAGSTDTQYF
TGCACCAGCAGCCAAGGTCTCCTAGCGGGCAGCACAGATACGCAGTATTTT
>TRBJ1-5|TRBV7-3|NA|NA
CASSPGPDQPQHF
TGTGCCAGCAGCCCCGGGCCGGATCAGCCCCAGCATTTT
>TRBJ1-2|TRBV4-3|once|NA
CASSQGYGYTF
TGCGCCAGCAGCCAGGGATATGGCTACACCTTC
>TRBJ1-3|TRBV23-1|NA|NA
CASSQSWETYQAGNTIYF
TGCGCCAGCAGTCAATCTTGGGAGACTTACCAAGCCGGGAACACCATATATTTT
>TRBJ1-6|TRBV7-2|NA|NA
CASSPNPNSPLHF
TGTGCCAGCAGCCCAAATCCCAATTCACCCCTCCACTTT
>TRBJ2-7|TRBV6-1|NA|NA
CASRVSFYEQYF
TGTGCCAGCAGGGTTTCTTTCTACGAGCAGTACTTC
>TRBJ1-1|TRBV7-7|NA|TRBD1
CASSPGGQGDSNTEAFF
TGTGCTAGCAGCCCGGGGGGACAGGGGGACTCGAACACTGAAGCTTTCTTT
>TRBJ2-7|TRBV27|few|NA
CASSPRGREQYF
TGTGCCAGCAGTCCCCGGGGTCGGGAGCAGTACTTC
>TRBJ1-1|TRBV7-9|NA|NA
CASSEGRGTEAFF
TGTGCCAGCAGCGAGGGGCGCGGCACTGAAGCTTTCTTT
>TRBJ2-3|TRBV4-1|NA|NA
CASSPGHRTDTQYF
TGCGCCAGCAGCCCGGGGCATCGCACAGATACGCAGTATTTT
>TRBJ1-1|TRBV9|NA|NA
CASSEAPVDTEAFF
TGTGCCAGCAGCGAGGCCCCGGTGGACACTGAAGCTTTCTTT
>TRBJ2-7|TRBV10-3|once|NA
CAISAPDRSYEQYF
TGTGCCATCAGTGCTCCGGACAGATCCTACGAGCAGTACTTC
>TRBJ2-1|TRBV2|NA|NA
CASSPPPGPETTEQFF
TGTGCCAGCAGCCCACCCCCGGGACCGGAAACCACAGAGCAGTTCTTC
>TRBJ1-1|TRBV5-8|NA|TRBD1
CASSADRGRATEAFF
TGTGCCAGCAGCGCCGACAGGGGAAGGGCCACTGAAGCTTTCTTT
>TRBJ2-5|TRBV2|once|NA
CASTEGSSQETQYF
TGTGCCAGCACCGAAGGGTCGTCACAAGAGACCCAGTACTTC
>TRBJ1-4|TRBV15|NA|NA
CATSTPGRGIEKLFF
TGTGCCACCAGCACCCCCGGGAGGGGGATTGAAAAACTGTTTTTT
>TRBJ1-2|TRBV6-6|NA|NA
CASSPPLYRIPYGYTF
TGTGCCAGCAGTCCCCCTCTGTATCGGATACCGTATGGCTACACCTTC
>TRBJ2-1|TRBV4-1|NA|TRBD2
CASSQAEEAGPNNEQFF
TGCGCCAGCAGCCAGGCGGAAGAAGCGGGGCCCAACAATGAGCAGTTCTTC
>TRBJ1-3|TRBV2|NA|NA
CASSVYSGNTIYF
TGTGCCAGCAGTGTTTACTCTGGAAACACCATATATTTT
>TRBJ1-5|TRBV7-9|NA|NA
CASSLGGISNQPQHF
TGTGCCAGCAGTCTGGGTGGGATTAGCAATCAGCCCCAGCATTTT
>TRBJ2-1|TRBV4-2|NA|TRBD2
CASSQDTSGKVNEQFF
TGTGCCAGCAGCCAAGACACTAGCGGGAAGGTGAATGAGCAGTTCTTC
>TRBJ2-6|TRBV5-1|NA|NA
CASSLGNSGANVLTF
TGCGCCAGCAGCTTGGGCAACTCTGGGGCCAACGTCCTGACTTTC
>TRBJ2-1|TRBV9|NA|NA
CASSVEGVAYNEQFF
TGTGCCAGCAGCGTAGAAGGCGTAGCCTACAATGAGCAGTTCTTC
>TRBJ1-4|TRBV7-9|few|TRBD1
CASRPDRDEKLFF
TGTGCCAGCAGACCAGACAGGGATGAAAAACTGTTTTTT
>TRBJ2-7|TRBV9|once|NA
CASSVKVSSYEQYF
TGTGCCAGCAGCGTAAAGGTTTCGTCCTACGAGCAGTACTTC
>TRBJ2-7|TRBV7-2|NA|NA
CASSLEGAYYEQYF
TGTGCCAGCAGCTTAGAAGGGGCGTACTACGAGCAGTACTTC
>TRBJ1-5|TRBV27|NA|NA
CASSSGRGGGNQPQHF
TGTGCCAGCAGTTCGGGACGGGGAGGAGGCAATCAGCCCCAGCATTTT
>TRBJ2-5|TRBV18|once|TRBD1
CASSPPGQPQETQYF
TGTGCCAGCTCACCACCGGGACAGCCACAAGAGACCCAGTACTTC
>TRBJ1-2|TRBV5-4|NA|TRBD1
CASSRGTGGLYGYTF
TGTGCCAGCAGCCGGGGGACAGGGGGCCTCTATGGCTACACCTTC
>TRBJ1-1|TRBV29-1|few|NA
CSVDRGRNTEAFF
TGCAGCGTTGACAGAGGGCGGAACACTGAAGCTTTCTTT
>TRBJ1-5|TRBV4-1|once|NA
CASSQDRSNNQPQHF
TGCGCCAGCAGCCAAGACCGCTCGAACAATCAGCCCCAGCATTTT
>TRBJ2-3|TRBV4-1|NA|NA
CASSQEQGTQYF
TGCGCCAGCAGCCAAGAGCAGGGTACGCAGTATTTT